The present entry profiles one T cell receptor (beta chain) with its context. What it binds is unknown. The junction departs from germline at one end; a sequencing error may be responsible. These data are taken from a study of regulatory T cells in long-lasting Graves disease. Through Arm-PCR of CDR3 regions and iRepertoire HTBI primers, TCR beta libraries were built. MiXCR, applied by TCRdb to the multiplex PCR reads, yields one record per CDR3 protein. The table shows 400,000 to 550,000 distinct CDR3 sequences, with 15% occurring only once. General study findings and limits: TCR diversity was lower in persistent Graves' patients than in newly diagnosed ones. With persistent disease, TRBV28, TRBJ1-2 and TRBJ2-5 were the favored segments.

Noted time point: newly diagnosed GD, antithyroid drugs for less than 3 months. PBMC-extracted RNA yielded the TCR library. Germline CDR1 SGHRS, CDR2 YFSETQ. The length of the CDR3 is 13 residues. The same sample was also used in a study of T cells in Graves' hyperthyroidism and ophthalmopathy. As reported in that work: Hyperthyroidism was newly diagnosed in patients aged 18 to 65 (duration under 2 months). Ophthalmopathy and stable hyperthyroidism were told apart by a 13 V-J model.

V and J are TRBV5-1 and TRBJ2-1; the D call may be TRBD1 or TRBD2 (5 bases each). This TCR was sampled from a woman under 40 with Graves disease. The source was peripheral blood mononuclear cells (PBMCs), collected at new diagnosis, from a patient treated with antithyroid drugs. The CDR3 sequence is CTSNPDSGGEQFF. In nucleotides, the CDR3 is TGCACCAGCAACCCAGACAGCGGTGGTGAGCAGTTCTTC.